This is a list of T cell receptor beta chains from one sample in a study of T cell changes during pregnancy in multiple sclerosis. Sequenced by immunoSEQ multiplex PCR; TCRdb stores in-frame clones only, minus some. The data show roughly 39,000 clones, with around nine tenths seen just once and 0.47% held by the top ten. Sequencing was performed on CD4+ T cells from peripheral blood mononuclear cells, taken in the first trimester of pregnancy. The receptors were gathered from a female donor in good health, enrolled as a control in a pregnancy study. Both conserved end residues are part of each CDR3. The D gene is left open where the match is weak. Not all rows give a size; the values are once, few, many and, for expanded clones, a class.

v_call	d_call	j_call	clone_size	cdr3_aa	cdr3_nt
TRBV7-9	-	TRBJ2-1	-	CASSRTQGKFF	TGTGCCAGCAGCCGGACACAGGGAAAGTTCTTC
TRBV18	-	TRBJ2-7	-	CASSVAYYEQYF	TGTGCCAGCTCGGTCGCGTACTACGAGCAGTACTTC
TRBV7-2	-	TRBJ2-2	-	CASSLRQNSNTGELFF	TGTGCCAGCAGCCTTAGACAGAACTCGAACACCGGGGAGCTGTTTTTT
TRBV29-1	-	TRBJ2-7	-	CSVSGTPSSYEQYF	TGCAGCGTCTCCGGGACACCGAGCTCCTACGAGCAGTACTTC
TRBV4-2	-	TRBJ1-2	-	CASSQVGMGGSGYTF	TGTGCCAGCAGCCAAGTTGGAATGGGGGGGTCCGGCTACACCTTC
TRBV19	TRBD1	TRBJ2-7	few	CGVLGTGGLLSDEQYF	TGTGGAGTCCTAGGGACAGGGGGCTTGCTGTCGGACGAGCAGTACTTC
TRBV5-1	TRBD1	TRBJ2-2	-	CASSLAVGQGVKANTGELFF	TGCGCCAGCAGCTTGGCCGTGGGACAGGGGGTAAAAGCGAACACCGGGGAGCTGTTTTTT
TRBV9	TRBD1	TRBJ1-1	-	CASSVTGGQAEAFF	TGTGCCAGCAGCGTCACAGGGGGCCAGGCTGAAGCTTTCTTT
TRBV7-2	TRBD1	TRBJ1-5	once	CASSGHSGGYNQPQHF	TGTGCCAGCAGCGGACACTCAGGGGGCTACAATCAGCCCCAGCATTTT
TRBV11-3	TRBD1	TRBJ2-3	-	CASSLGPRGDTQYF	TGTGCCAGCAGCTTAGGGCCCAGGGGGGATACGCAGTATTTT
TRBV27	-	TRBJ1-2	-	CASSPFTGVYGYTF	TGTGCCAGCAGCCCTTTTACCGGAGTTTATGGCTACACCTTC
TRBV4-3	-	TRBJ2-7	-	CASSQESSYEQYF	TGCGCCAGCAGCCAGGAGAGCTCCTACGAGCAGTACTTC